This record covers a single T cell receptor (beta chain). The antigen is not known. The data are from a study of response to subunit inactivated influenza vaccine. General study results and limits: Authors suggested that a seasonal influenza vaccination recruits few new T cells each time.

TCRdb itself ran the RT-PCR reads through MiXCR, one entry per CDR3 protein. Among about 780,000 distinct CDR3 sequences, roughly 18% were seen once, and the ten largest hold around 9.9%. V was cut by 4 bases and J by 3 bases, with 15 bases left in between. Germline CDR1 is SNHLY and CDR2 is FYNNEI. There are 16 residues in the CDR3. The sample was PBMCs from blood, taken about 5 days after vaccination. The sequence was collected from a man aged 50 to 59 who received an inactivated influenza vaccine. The rearrangement uses TRBV2 and TRBJ2-2; D is unclear. In nucleotides, the CDR3 is TGTGCCAGCAGTGTTCACGCCAGGCACCACACCGGGGAGCTGTTTTTT. It codes for CASSVHARHHTGELFF.